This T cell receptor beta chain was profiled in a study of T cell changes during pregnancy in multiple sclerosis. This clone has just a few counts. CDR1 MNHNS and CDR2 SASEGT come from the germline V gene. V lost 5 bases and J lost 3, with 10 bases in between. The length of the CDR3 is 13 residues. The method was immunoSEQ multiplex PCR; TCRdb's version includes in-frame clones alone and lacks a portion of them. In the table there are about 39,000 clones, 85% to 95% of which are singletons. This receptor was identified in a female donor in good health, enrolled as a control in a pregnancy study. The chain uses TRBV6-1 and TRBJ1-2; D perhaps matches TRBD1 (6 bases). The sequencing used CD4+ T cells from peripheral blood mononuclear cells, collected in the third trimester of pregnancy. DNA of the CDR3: TGTGCCAGCAGTCCGGGACAAGACTATGGCTACACCTTC. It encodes CASSPGQDYGYTF.